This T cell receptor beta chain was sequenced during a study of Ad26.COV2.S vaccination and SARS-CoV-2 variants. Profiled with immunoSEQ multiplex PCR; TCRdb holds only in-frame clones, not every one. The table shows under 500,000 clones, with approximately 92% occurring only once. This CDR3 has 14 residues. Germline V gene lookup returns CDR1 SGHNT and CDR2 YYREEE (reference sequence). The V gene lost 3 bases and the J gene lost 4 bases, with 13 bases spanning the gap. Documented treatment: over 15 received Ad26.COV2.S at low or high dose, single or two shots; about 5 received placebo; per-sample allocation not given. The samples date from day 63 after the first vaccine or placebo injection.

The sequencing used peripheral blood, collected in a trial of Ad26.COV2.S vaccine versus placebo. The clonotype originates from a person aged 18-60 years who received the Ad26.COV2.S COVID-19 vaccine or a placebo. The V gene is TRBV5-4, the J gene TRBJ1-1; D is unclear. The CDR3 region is CASSSRSLSTEAFF. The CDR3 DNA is TGTGCCAGCAGCTCACGGTCTTTGAGCACTGAAGCTTTCTTT.